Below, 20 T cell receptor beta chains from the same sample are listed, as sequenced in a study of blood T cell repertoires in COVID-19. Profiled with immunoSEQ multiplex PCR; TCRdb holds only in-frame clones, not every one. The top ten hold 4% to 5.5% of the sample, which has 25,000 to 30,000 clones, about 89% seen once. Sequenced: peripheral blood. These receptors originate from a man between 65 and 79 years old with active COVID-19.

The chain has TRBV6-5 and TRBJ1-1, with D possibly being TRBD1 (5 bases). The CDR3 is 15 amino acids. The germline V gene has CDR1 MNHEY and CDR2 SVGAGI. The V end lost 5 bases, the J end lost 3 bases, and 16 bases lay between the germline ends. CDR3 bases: TGTGCCAGCAGTCCCCGGGGCAGGGAGGACACTGAAGCTTTCTTT. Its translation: CASSPRGREDTEAFF.

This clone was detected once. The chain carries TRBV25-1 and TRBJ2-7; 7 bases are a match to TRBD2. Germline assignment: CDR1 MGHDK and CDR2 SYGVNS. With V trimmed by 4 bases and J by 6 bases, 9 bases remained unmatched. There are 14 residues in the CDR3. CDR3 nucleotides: TGTGCCAGCAGTGGTTCCGGGGAGGGCCTCGAGCAGTACTTC. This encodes CASSGSGEGLEQYF.

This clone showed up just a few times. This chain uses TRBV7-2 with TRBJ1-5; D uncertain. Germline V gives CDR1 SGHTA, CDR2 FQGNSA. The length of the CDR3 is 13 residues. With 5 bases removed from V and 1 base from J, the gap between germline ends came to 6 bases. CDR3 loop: CASSPRSNQPQHF. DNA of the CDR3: TGTGCCAGCAGCCCCAGGAGCAATCAGCCCCAGCATTTT.

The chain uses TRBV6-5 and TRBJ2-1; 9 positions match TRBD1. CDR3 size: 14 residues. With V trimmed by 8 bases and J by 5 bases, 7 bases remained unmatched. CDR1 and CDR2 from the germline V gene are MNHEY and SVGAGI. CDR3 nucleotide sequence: TGTGCCAGCCGGGACAGGGACGCCGACAATGAGCAGTTCTTC. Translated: CASRDRDADNEQFF.

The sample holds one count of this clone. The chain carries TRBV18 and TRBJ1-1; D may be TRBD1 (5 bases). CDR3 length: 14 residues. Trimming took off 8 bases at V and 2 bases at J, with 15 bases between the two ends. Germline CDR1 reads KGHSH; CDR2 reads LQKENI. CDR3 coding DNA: TGTGCCAGCCGCCGAGACAGCCTTAACACTGAAGCTTTCTTT. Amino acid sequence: CASRRDSLNTEAFF.

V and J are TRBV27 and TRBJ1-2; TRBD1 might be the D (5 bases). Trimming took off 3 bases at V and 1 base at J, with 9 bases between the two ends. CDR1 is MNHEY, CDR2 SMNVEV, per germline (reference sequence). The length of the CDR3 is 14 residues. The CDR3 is CASSLGGSNYGYTF. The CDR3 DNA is TGTGCCAGCAGTTTGGGGGGGAGTAACTATGGCTACACCTTC.

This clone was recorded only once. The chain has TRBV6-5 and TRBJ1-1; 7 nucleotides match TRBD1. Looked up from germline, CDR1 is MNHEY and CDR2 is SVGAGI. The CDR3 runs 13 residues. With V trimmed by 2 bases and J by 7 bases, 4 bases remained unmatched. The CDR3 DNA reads TGTGCCAGCAGTTACAGGGGGCGCGGTGAAGCTTTCTTT. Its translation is CASSYRGRGEAFF.

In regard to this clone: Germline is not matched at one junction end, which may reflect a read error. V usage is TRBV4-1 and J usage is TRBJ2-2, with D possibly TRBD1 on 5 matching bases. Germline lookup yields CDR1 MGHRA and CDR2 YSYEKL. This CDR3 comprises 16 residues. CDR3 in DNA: TGCGCCAGCAGCCAAGATCCAGGGCAGAACGCCGGGGAGCTGTTTTTT. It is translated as CASSQDPGQNAGELFF.

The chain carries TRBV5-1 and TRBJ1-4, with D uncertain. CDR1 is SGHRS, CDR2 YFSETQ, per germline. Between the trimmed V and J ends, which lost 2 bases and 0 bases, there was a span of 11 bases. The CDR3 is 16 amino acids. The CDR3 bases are TGCGCCAGCAGCTTAGCGGGAGTTGCAACTAATGAAAAACTGTTTTTT. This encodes CASSLAGVATNEKLFF.

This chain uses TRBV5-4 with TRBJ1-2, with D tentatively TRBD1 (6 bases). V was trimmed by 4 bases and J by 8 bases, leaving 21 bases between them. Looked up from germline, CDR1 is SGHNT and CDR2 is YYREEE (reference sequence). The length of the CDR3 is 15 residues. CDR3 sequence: CASSLGGQLTEGYTF. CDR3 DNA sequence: TGTGCCAGCAGCCTGGGCGGACAGCTAACGGAGGGCTACACCTTC.

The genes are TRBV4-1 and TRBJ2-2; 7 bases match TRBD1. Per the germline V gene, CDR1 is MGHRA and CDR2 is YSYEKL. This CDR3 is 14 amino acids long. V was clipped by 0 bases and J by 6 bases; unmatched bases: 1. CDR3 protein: CASSQEGGPGELFF. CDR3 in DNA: TGCGCCAGCAGCCAAGAAGGGGGCCCCGGGGAGCTGTTTTTT.

The DNA of the CDR3 is TGTGCCAGCAGCATGGGACAGGGCATATTCAATGAGCAGTTCTTC. Its translation is CASSMGQGIFNEQFF. The V call is TRBV9, the J call TRBJ2-1, with 9 bases matching TRBD1. The CDR3 spans 15 residues. Germline V gene data show CDR1 as SGDLS and CDR2 as YYNGEE. V was clipped by 4 bases and J by 6 bases; unmatched bases: 8.

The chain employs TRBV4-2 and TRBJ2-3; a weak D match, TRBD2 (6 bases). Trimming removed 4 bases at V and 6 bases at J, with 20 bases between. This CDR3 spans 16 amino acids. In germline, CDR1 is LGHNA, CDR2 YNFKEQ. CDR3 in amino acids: CASSPPGDGGRDTQYF. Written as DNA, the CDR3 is TGTGCCAGCAGCCCGCCGGGGGACGGTGGTAGGGATACGCAGTATTTT.

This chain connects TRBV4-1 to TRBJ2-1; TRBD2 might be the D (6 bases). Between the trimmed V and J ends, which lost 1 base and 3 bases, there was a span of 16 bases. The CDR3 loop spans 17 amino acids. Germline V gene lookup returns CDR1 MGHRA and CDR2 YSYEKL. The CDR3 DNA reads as TGCGCCAGCAGCCAAGGGGCTCGGACTACCCACTACAATGAGCAGTTCTTC. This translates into CASSQGARTTHYNEQFF.

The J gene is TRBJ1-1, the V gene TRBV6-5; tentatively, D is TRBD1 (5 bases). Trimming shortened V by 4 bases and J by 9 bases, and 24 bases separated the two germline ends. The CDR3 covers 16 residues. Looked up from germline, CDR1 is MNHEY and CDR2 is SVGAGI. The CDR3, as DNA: TGTGCCAGCAGTTCCAGGGTTGGAGGGGCTCCGACTAAAGCTTTCTTT. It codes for CASSSRVGGAPTKAFF.

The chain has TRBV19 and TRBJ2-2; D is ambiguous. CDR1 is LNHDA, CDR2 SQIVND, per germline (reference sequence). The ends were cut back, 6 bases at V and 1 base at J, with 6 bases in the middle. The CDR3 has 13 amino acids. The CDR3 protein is CASRPENTGELFF. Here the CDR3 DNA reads TGTGCCAGTAGACCAGAGAACACCGGGGAGCTGTTTTTT.

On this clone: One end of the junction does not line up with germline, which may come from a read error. The CDR3 DNA reads TGTGCCGGCAGCTTAGATTTGGGCGATGAGCAGTTCTTC. Amino acids: CAGSLDLGDEQFF. V and J are TRBV7-2 and TRBJ2-1; D not resolved. This CDR3 is 13 amino acids long. Per germline, CDR1 SGHTA and CDR2 FQGNSA.

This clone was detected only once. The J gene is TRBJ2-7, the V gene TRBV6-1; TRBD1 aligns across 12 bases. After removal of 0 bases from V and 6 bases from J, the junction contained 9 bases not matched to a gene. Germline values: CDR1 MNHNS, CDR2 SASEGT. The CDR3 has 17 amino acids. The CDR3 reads CASSEATPGQGALEQYF. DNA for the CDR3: TGTGCCAGCAGTGAAGCTACCCCGGGACAGGGGGCCCTCGAGCAGTACTTC.

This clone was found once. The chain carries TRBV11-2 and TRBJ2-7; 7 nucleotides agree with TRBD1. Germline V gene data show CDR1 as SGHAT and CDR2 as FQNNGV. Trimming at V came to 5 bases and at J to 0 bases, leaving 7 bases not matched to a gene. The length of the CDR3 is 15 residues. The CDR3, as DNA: TGTGCCAGCAGCCGGCCGGGACAGTCCTCCTACGAGCAGTACTTC. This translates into CASSRPGQSSYEQYF.

As DNA, the CDR3 is TGTGCCAGCAGCGCACGCAGGGGCGGGGGGGGCACAGATACGCAGTATTTT. As protein: CASSARRGGGGTDTQYF. The chain has TRBV9 and TRBJ2-3; 9 nucleotides agree with TRBD2. V dropped 3 bases and J dropped 1; count of bases not matched to a gene: 9. The length of the CDR3 is 17 residues. Germline CDR1 SGDLS, CDR2 YYNGEE. The full variable domain, in which reference TRBV9 and TRBJ2-3 provide the parts outside the CDR3, is DSGVTQTPKHLITATGQRVTLRCSPRSGDLSVYWYQQSLDQGLQFLIQYYNGEERAKGNILERFSAQQFPDLHSELNLSSLELGDSALYFCASSARRGGGGTDTQYFGPGTRLTVL.